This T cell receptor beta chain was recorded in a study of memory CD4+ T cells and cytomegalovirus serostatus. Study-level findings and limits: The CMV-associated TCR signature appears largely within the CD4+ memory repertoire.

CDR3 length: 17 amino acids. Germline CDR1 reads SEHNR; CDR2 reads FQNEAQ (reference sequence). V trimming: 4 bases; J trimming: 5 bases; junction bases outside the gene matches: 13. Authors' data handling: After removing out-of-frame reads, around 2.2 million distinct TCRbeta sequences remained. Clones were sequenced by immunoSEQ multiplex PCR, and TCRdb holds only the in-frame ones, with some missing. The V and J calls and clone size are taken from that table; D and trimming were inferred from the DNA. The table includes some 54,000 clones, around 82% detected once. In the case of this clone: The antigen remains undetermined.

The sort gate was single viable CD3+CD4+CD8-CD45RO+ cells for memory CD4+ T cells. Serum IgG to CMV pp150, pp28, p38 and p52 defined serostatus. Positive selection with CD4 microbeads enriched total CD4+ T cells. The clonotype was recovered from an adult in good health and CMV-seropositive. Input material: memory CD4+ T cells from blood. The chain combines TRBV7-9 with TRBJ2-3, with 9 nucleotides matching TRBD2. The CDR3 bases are TGTGCCAGCAGCTCCCCGGGGGCGGGGGGGCGTCAAGATACGCAGTATTTT. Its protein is CASSSPGAGGRQDTQYF.